The 13 T cell receptor beta chains below were found in one sample sequenced in a study of tumor-infiltrating lymphocytes in localized non-small cell lung cancer. Clones were sequenced by immunoSEQ multiplex PCR, and TCRdb holds only the in-frame ones, with some missing. The table lists 9,500 to 15,000 clones, 78% of them singletons. What was sequenced was lung tumor tissue. Receptors were obtained from a human donor with non-small cell lung cancer.

This chain links TRBV11-2 with TRBJ2-7, with D perhaps matching TRBD2 (6 bases). The CDR3 runs 15 residues. Germline CDR1 SGHAT, CDR2 FQNNGV. Trimming pared 5 bases from V and 4 bases from J, leaving 18 bases between. The CDR3, as DNA: TGTGCCAGCAGCGTCCCGGGGCGGGAAATATACGAGCAGTACTTC. Residues: CASSVPGREIYEQYF.

The chain combines TRBV18 with TRBJ2-7; no clear D gene. The germline gives CDR1 KGHSH, CDR2 LQKENI. The CDR3 extends over 16 amino acids. V lost 2 bases to trimming and J lost 1 base, with 15 bases between them. The CDR3 coding sequence is TGTGCCAGCTCACCAGGACCCGCAGGCCCGTCCTACGAGCAGTACTTC. It specifies CASSPGPAGPSYEQYF.

This chain links TRBV27 with TRBJ2-6, with 9 bases identical to TRBD1. V lost 6 bases to trimming and J lost 1 base; unmatched junction nucleotides: 7. Per the germline V gene, CDR1 is MNHEY and CDR2 is SMNVEV (reference sequence). The length of the CDR3 is 17 residues. CDR3 region: CASSPGTGLSGANVLTF. The CDR3 DNA is TGTGCCAGCAGCCCCGGGACAGGGCTTTCTGGGGCCAACGTCCTGACTTTC. The variable domain in full, completed from reference TRBV27 and TRBJ2-6, reads EAQVTQNPRYLITVTGKKLTVTCSQNMNHEYMSWYRQDPGLGLRQIYYSMNVEVTDKGDVPEGYKVSRKEKRNFPLILESPSPNQTSLYFCASSPGTGLSGANVLTFGAGSRLTVL.

V and J are TRBV2 and TRBJ2-5, with D perhaps TRBD2 (6 bases). The CDR3 contains 14 residues. Germline CDR1 reads SNHLY; CDR2 reads FYNNEI. Trimming removed 2 bases at V and 7 bases at J, with 14 bases between. The CDR3 here is CASSEFRAGGTQYF. CDR3 DNA: TGTGCCAGCAGTGAATTCCGGGCCGGGGGGACCCAGTACTTC. The full variable domain, rest sourced from reference TRBV2 and TRBJ2-5, is EPEVTQTPSHQVTQMGQEVILRCVPISNHLYFYWYRQILGQKVEFLVSFYNNEISEKSEIFDDQFSVERPDGSNFTLKIRSTKLEDSAMYFCASSEFRAGGTQYFGPGTRLLVL.

The chain combines TRBV10-1 with TRBJ1-1; D gene ambiguous. Trimming took 11 bases from V and 7 from J, leaving 14 bases between them. CDR1 is WNHNN, CDR2 SYGVQD, per germline (reference sequence). The CDR3 consists of 11 residues. In DNA, the CDR3 is TGCGCCGTCAACGGGAATAGTGAAGCTTTCTTT. Its translation: CAVNGNSEAFF.

The chain recombines TRBV5-1 with TRBJ2-3; weak D call: TRBD1 (6 bases). CDR1 and CDR2 from the germline V gene are SGHRS and YFSETQ. Trimming removed 4 bases at V and 2 bases at J, with 14 bases between. The CDR3 is made up of 15 amino acids. The CDR3 loop reads CASSRWGQDTDTQYF. The CDR3 nucleotides read TGCGCCAGCAGCCGATGGGGGCAGGACACAGATACGCAGTATTTT.

The chain employs TRBV7-3 and TRBJ1-6; 8 bases agree with TRBD1. This CDR3 has 15 amino acids. Losses at the gene ends were 5 bases for V and 7 bases for J; bases not matched to a gene: 7. The germline V gene encodes CDR1 SGHTA and CDR2 FQGTGA. The CDR3 coding sequence is TGTGCCAGCAGCCCAGGTCAGGGGGCCAATTCACCCCTCCACTTT. This encodes CASSPGQGANSPLHF.

The chain carries TRBV4-1 and TRBJ2-3; the match to TRBD2 covers 10 bases. The CDR3 is 16 amino acids. The ends lost 1 base at V and 3 bases at J; junction bases unmatched: 4. Looked up from germline, CDR1 is MGHRA and CDR2 is YSYEKL. The CDR3 sequence: CASSQVQLAGTDTQYF. CDR3 in DNA: TGCGCCAGCAGCCAAGTACAACTAGCGGGGACAGATACGCAGTATTTT.

The chain recombines TRBV28 with TRBJ2-5; tentative D call: TRBD2 (5 bases). The DNA end is a closer match to TRBJ2-7, so the J assignment may be wrong. The germline V gene has CDR1 MDHEN and CDR2 SYDVKM. This CDR3 is 14 amino acids long. CDR3: CATGSGFSSYEQYF. CDR3 coding DNA: TGTGCCACGGGGAGTGGGTTTTCGTCCTACGAGCAGTACTTC.

The CDR3: CASSSIGQGNEQYF. CDR3 in DNA: TGTGCCAGCAGCTCCATCGGACAGGGGAACGAGCAGTACTTC. The V gene is TRBV6-5, the J gene TRBJ2-7, with 9 bases lining up with TRBD1. J was trimmed by 5 bases and V by 6 bases; bases with no gene match: 8. CDR1 MNHEY and CDR2 SVGAGI come from the germline V gene. The CDR3 totals 14 residues.

The chain employs TRBV14 and TRBJ2-3; the D is unclear. CDR1 and CDR2 (germline): SGHDN, FVKESK. Trimming cost V 5 bases and J 4 bases, with 10 bases left between them. The CDR3 runs to 13 residues. The CDR3 here is CASSVRWADTQYF. As DNA, the CDR3 is TGTGCCAGCAGCGTACGATGGGCAGATACGCAGTATTTT.

This clone was detected a few times. The V gene is TRBV2, the J gene TRBJ2-7; TRBD1 matches at 9 bases. The CDR3 has 12 residues. V trimming: 6 bases; J trimming: 6 bases; junction bases outside the gene matches: 3. CDR1 and CDR2 from the germline V gene are SNHLY and FYNNEI. CDR3 amino acids: CASRRQGGEQYF. As DNA, the CDR3 is TGTGCCAGCAGGCGACAGGGGGGCGAGCAGTACTTC.

The chain combines TRBV30 with TRBJ2-1; no firm D call. The CDR3 is made up of 12 amino acids. The germline V gene has CDR1 GTSNPN and CDR2 SVGIG (reference sequence). V lost 2 bases and J 6 bases, leaving 8 bases between the germline ends. The CDR3 sequence is CAWSPDSNEQFF. CDR3 DNA: TGTGCCTGGAGTCCGGATTCCAATGAGCAGTTCTTC.